These 7 T cell receptor beta chains share one sample of origin, sequenced in a study of beta chain features in type 1 diabetes. These receptors' targets are unknown. Study findings and constraints: Patients with Type 1 diabetes showed moderately but significantly shorter TCRB CDR3s in all four CD4+ subsets.

Reverse transcribing all isolated RNA meant expressed TCRB transcripts were sequenced. Data came from immunoSEQ multiplex PCR; TCRdb stores just in-frame clones and leaves some out. The table includes 680,000 or so clones, 13% detected once. The sequencing input was naive CD4+ T cells from blood. Receptors originate from a young man with type 1 diabetes.

The chain uses TRBV19 and TRBJ2-1; D not certain. Germline V gives CDR1 LNHDA, CDR2 SQIVND (reference sequence). V dropped 7 bases and J dropped 0 bases, with 13 bases sitting between them. This CDR3 spans 15 amino acids. The CDR3 coding sequence is TGTGCCAGTACCTCGTCGGCCAGCTCCTACAATGAGCAGTTCTTC. Its translation: CASTSSASSYNEQFF. Full variable domain (rest looked up from reference TRBV19 and TRBJ2-1): DGGITQSPKYLFRKEGQNVTLSCEQNLNHDAMYWYRQDPGQGLRLIYYSQIVNDFQKGDIAEGYSVSREKKESFPLTVTSAQKNPTAFYLCASTSSASSYNEQFFGPGTRLTVL.

This chain links TRBV5-4 with TRBJ1-2; no definite D call. The V gene's germline CDR1 is SGHNT and CDR2 YYREEE (reference sequence). The V gene lost 0 bases and the J gene lost 7 bases, with 10 bases spanning the gap. The CDR3 loop spans 13 amino acids. The CDR3 nucleotides read TGTGCCAGCAGCTTGGTTGGGTGGGGTGGCTACACCTTC. Its protein is CASSLVGWGGYTF. The variable domain in full, completed from reference TRBV5-4 and TRBJ1-2, reads ETGVTQSPTHLIKTRGQQVTLRCSSQSGHNTVSWYQQALGQGPQFIFQYYREEENGRGNFPPRFSGLQFPNYSSELNVNALELDDSALYLCASSLVGWGGYTFGSGTRLTVV.

Details on this clone: Other DNA sequences from this sample encode an identical CDR3 as well. The chain couples TRBV29-1 to TRBJ1-1; 7 bases are shared with TRBD1. Losses at the gene ends were 1 base for V and 1 base for J; bases not matched to a gene: 0. Germline V gene sequence: CDR1 SQVTM, CDR2 ANQGSEA. This CDR3 is built from 13 residues. The CDR3 loop is CSVEGQGNTEAFF. The CDR3 nucleotides read TGCAGCGTTGAAGGACAGGGGAACACTGAAGCTTTCTTT.

The chain uses TRBV6-5 and TRBJ2-5, with TRBD2 matching over 9 bases. J gave up 5 bases and V 10 bases, and 5 bases lay outside the gene matches. This CDR3 contains 12 residues. CDR1 and CDR2 from the germline V gene are MNHEY and SVGAGI. Here the CDR3 DNA reads TGTGCCACTAGCGGGGCGGGGGAGACCCAGTACTTC. It yields the protein CATSGAGETQYF.

The chain carries TRBV10-3 and TRBJ1-2, with a tentative D call TRBD1 (5 bases). The V and J ends lost 4 bases and 7 bases respectively, with 13 bases between them. There are 13 residues in the CDR3. Germline CDR1 and CDR2: ENHRY and SYGVKD. CDR3 nucleotides: TGTGCCATCAGTGTTAGCAGGGAAACTGGCTACACCTTC. Protein product: CAISVSRETGYTF.

This chain connects TRBV11-2 to TRBJ1-6, with D perhaps TRBD1 (5 bases). Trimming took off 5 bases at V and 7 bases at J, with 27 bases between the two ends. Germline values: CDR1 SGHAT, CDR2 FQNNGV. This CDR3 has 19 residues. CDR3 loop: CASSRGGDRLSADNSPLHF. CDR3 sequence (DNA): TGTGCCAGCAGCCGAGGTGGCGACAGACTCTCGGCGGACAATTCACCCCTCCACTTT.

The chain combines TRBV14 with TRBJ2-1; D not certain. Germline lookup yields CDR1 SGHDN and CDR2 FVKESK. This CDR3 is built from 16 residues. Trimming stripped 5 bases from V and 0 bases from J, with 14 bases between. The CDR3 loop reads CASSSPVRSSYNEQFF. CDR3 in DNA: TGTGCCAGCAGCTCCCCGGTTCGGAGCTCCTACAATGAGCAGTTCTTC. Variable domain in full (rest from reference TRBV14 and TRBJ2-1): EAGVTQFPSHSVIEKGQTVTLRCDPISGHDNLYWYRRVMGKEIKFLLHFVKESKQDESGMPNNRFLAERTGGTYSTLKVQPAELEDSGVYFCASSSPVRSSYNEQFFGPGTRLTVL.